This T cell receptor (beta chain) originates from a study of blood T cells in healthy people across ages. Findings and caveats of the study: Estimates drawn from one million T cells were deemed to understate diversity.

Then a second PCR, running roughly 7 to 11 cycles, was carried out with a sample-barcoded 5' primer and a J-beta primer mix. TCRdb processed the 5' RACE reads anew with MiXCR; each CDR3 protein has one entry. Among some 1.7 million distinct CDR3 sequences listed, roughly 30% were seen once. A remark on this clonotype: The antigen remains undetermined.

The V and J ends lost 5 bases and 6 bases respectively, with 17 bases between them. This CDR3 comprises 15 residues. CDR1 and CDR2 (germline): SGHTA, FQGNSA. Researchers report isolating at least 6.5 million PBMCs per sample. V usage is TRBV7-2 and J usage is TRBJ1-5; TRBD1 is a possible D gene (6 bases). This TCR came from a woman aged 25 to 39 in good health. Material: blood. The CDR3 reads CASSPLGGRSQPQHF. CDR3 in DNA: TGTGCCAGCAGCCCCCTCGGGGGGCGCAGTCAGCCCCAGCATTTT.